These 3 T cell receptor beta chains originate from one sample sequenced in a study of shared clonotypes between healthy human individuals. Using immunoSEQ multiplex PCR, the repertoire was profiled, and TCRdb retains in-frame clones only, with some absent. There are about 1.1 million clones in the sample; 75% to 80% occur only once, and around 0.61% lies in the top ten. Sequences were obtained from memory CD4+ T cells from PBMCs. The subset is: CD45RA-negative fraction. These receptor sequences come from a young man in good health. Some clones in this sample may be carry-over from other donors' samples.

V is TRBV28 and J is TRBJ1-1, with D hard to call. V lost 6 bases and J lost 4, with 18 bases in between. CDR1 and CDR2 from the germline V gene are MDHEN and SYDVKM. The CDR3 covers 15 residues. The CDR3 here is CASSPGGSDATEAFF. In nucleotides, the CDR3 is TGTGCCAGCAGCCCCGGCGGGTCAGATGCCACTGAAGCTTTCTTT.

The rearrangement joins TRBV28 to TRBJ1-2, with D unclear. CDR3 length equals 13 residues. Between the trimmed V and J ends, which lost 8 bases and 8 bases, there was a span of 18 bases. Germline values: CDR1 MDHEN, CDR2 SYDVKM. The CDR3 sequence: CASGFTPRRGYTF. CDR3 bases: TGTGCCAGCGGGTTCACACCTCGGAGAGGCTACACCTTC.

The rearrangement links TRBV11-3 to TRBJ2-2; 8 nucleotides line up with TRBD2. Germline V lookup: CDR1 SGHNT, CDR2 YENEEA. This CDR3 spans 18 amino acids. J lost 2 bases, V lost 1 base, and 9 bases had no gene match. CDR3 nucleotide sequence: TGTGCCAGCAGCTTAGGGGCCCTGCTAGCGGGCAACACCGGGGAGCTGTTTTTT. Its translation: CASSLGALLAGNTGELFF.